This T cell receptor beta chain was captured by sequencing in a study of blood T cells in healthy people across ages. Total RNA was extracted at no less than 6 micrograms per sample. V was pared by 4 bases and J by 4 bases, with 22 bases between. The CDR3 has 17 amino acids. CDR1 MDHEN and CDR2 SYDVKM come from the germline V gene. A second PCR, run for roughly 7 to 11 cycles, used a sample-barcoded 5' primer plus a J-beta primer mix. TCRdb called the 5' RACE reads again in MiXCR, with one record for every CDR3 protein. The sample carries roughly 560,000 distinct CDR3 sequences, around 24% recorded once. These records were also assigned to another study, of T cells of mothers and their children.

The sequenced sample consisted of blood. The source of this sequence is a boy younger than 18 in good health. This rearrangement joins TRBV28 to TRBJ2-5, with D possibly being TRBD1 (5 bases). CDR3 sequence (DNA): TGTGCCAGCAGTTCTCCCCGGACAACCCCCCGAGGAGAGACCCAGTACTTC. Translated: CASSSPRTTPRGETQYF.